This TCR beta chain appears in the sequencing data of a study of persistence of HIV-infected CD4 T cells. The overall study: Two participants gave one leukapheresis sample; others gave up to roughly 180 mL blood repeatedly. Antigen stimulation activated a lower proportion of cells, more of them memory, than anti-CD3/anti-CD28 stimulation.

This was the immunoSEQ version 4 assay in survey mode. Here immunoSEQ multiplex PCR was the method, and the copy in TCRdb shows in-frame clones only, minus some. The sample records 43,000 or so clones, 80% to 90% being singletons. The germline V and J ends were trimmed by 2 bases and 4 bases, with 6 bases remaining between them. Germline values: CDR1 MDHEN, CDR2 SYDVKM. The CDR3 extends over 12 amino acids. Anti-CD3/anti-CD28 beads served as a nonspecific positive control stimulus. CD4+ T cells upregulating both CD40 ligand and CD69 were sorted as responding cells. Undetectable plasma HIV-1 RNA below 50 copies/mL lasted at least 4 years. Donors had CD4+ T cell counts above 400 cells/uL and were CMV-seropositive. Concerning this clone: Antigen: not known.

This TCR derives from an adult man with HIV who was CMV-seropositive. This chain links TRBV28 with TRBJ2-7; D unclear. The input for sequencing was CD4+ T cells sorted from PBMCs after approximately 20-hour stimulation, taken from a patient who received antiretroviral therapy. CDR3 region: CASSLREYEQYF. CDR3 in DNA: TGTGCCAGCAGTTTAAGGGAATACGAGCAGTACTTC. Looking up the rest from reference TRBV28 and TRBJ2-7 gives the full variable domain: DVKVTQSSRYLVKRTGEKVFLECVQDMDHENMFWYRQDPGLGLRLIYFSYDVKMKEKGDIPEGYSVSREKKERFSLILESASTNQTSMYLCASSLREYEQYFGPGTRLTVT.